This entry lists 7 T cell receptor beta chains sequenced from one sample in a study of CD8 T cells in Susac syndrome. The RNA input was roughly 0.45 to 1 ug, and it was reverse transcribed with random hexamers. Each CDR3 protein is one row after TCRdb ran MiXCR on the immunoSEQ multiplex PCR reads. The table includes about 150,000 distinct CDR3 sequences, around 95% detected once. Sequenced material: CD4+ T cells from PBMCs. The receptors were sampled from a human donor with Susac syndrome.

The chain uses TRBV7-9 and TRBJ1-2; D may be TRBD1 (6 bases). In germline, CDR1 is SEHNR, CDR2 FQNEAQ (reference sequence). The CDR3 totals 13 residues. V shed 3 bases and J shed 7 bases, with 12 bases lying between them. The CDR3 DNA follows: TGTGCCAGCAGCTTCGGGACACACTCTGGCTACACCTTC. Translation gives CASSFGTHSGYTF.

The genes are TRBV29-1 and TRBJ2-5; D call uncertain. CDR1 and CDR2 (germline): SQVTM, ANQGSEA. This CDR3 region has 14 residues. The V end was cut by 7 bases, the J end by 0 bases, with 15 bases between. CDR3 DNA: TGCAGCGCACCCGGTGGGCCGTACCAAGAGACCCAGTACTTC. Its protein product is CSAPGGPYQETQYF.

The chain has TRBV5-1 and TRBJ1-4; D ambiguous. This CDR3 spans 16 amino acids. V lost 2 bases and J lost 10, with 21 bases in between. Germline CDR1 is SGHRS and CDR2 is YFSETQ. CDR3 in amino acids: CASSFAAGLDGGKLFF. As DNA, the CDR3 is TGCGCCAGCAGCTTTGCAGCCGGGCTAGACGGAGGAAAACTGTTTTTT.

The chain combines TRBV4-1 with TRBJ1-5; the D is unclear. CDR1 is MGHRA, CDR2 YSYEKL, per germline. The CDR3 extends over 17 amino acids. Trimming stripped 3 bases from V and 0 bases from J, with 15 bases between. Here the CDR3 reads CASSHPGRTYSNQPQHF. The CDR3 bases are TGCGCCAGCAGCCACCCAGGACGGACTTATAGCAATCAGCCCCAGCATTTT.

The J gene is TRBJ2-6, the V gene TRBV5-4; TRBD1 matches at 10 bases. The CDR3 consists of 18 residues. CDR1 and CDR2 from the germline V gene are SGHNT and YYREEE (reference sequence). Unmatched junction bases numbered 6, after V lost 3 bases and J lost 0 bases. The CDR3 coding sequence is TGTGCCAGCAGCTCCTGGACAGGGGGGGACTCTGGGGCCAACGTCCTGACTTTC. This translates into CASSSWTGGDSGANVLTF.

This chain joins TRBV5-4 and TRBJ2-7; D perhaps matches TRBD2 (6 bases). Germline CDR1 and CDR2: SGHNT and YYREEE (reference sequence). V lost 5 bases, J lost 1 base, and 13 bases lay in between. The CDR3 runs to 14 residues. CDR3 sequence reads: CASSPPGLSYEQYF. The CDR3, as DNA: TGTGCCAGCAGTCCACCGGGACTTTCCTACGAGCAGTACTTC.

This chain's CDR3 is CATRRGRNTEAFF. DNA of the CDR3: TGTGCCACCAGGAGGGGACGGAACACTGAAGCTTTCTTT. The J gene is TRBJ1-1, the V gene TRBV15, with D maybe TRBD1 (5 bases). CDR1 and CDR2 from the germline V gene are LNHNV and YYDKDF (reference sequence). V was shortened by 6 bases and J by 1 base, with 9 bases between the two germline ends. The CDR3 totals 13 residues.